This T cell receptor (beta chain) is from a study of post-analysis software for immune sequencing data. The study, taken as a whole, reports: TRBV5-6, TRBV5-1 and TRBV20-1 were among five TRBV segments more frequent in patients than controls.

There are 14 residues in the CDR3. V was shortened by 4 bases and J by 4 bases, with 13 bases between the two germline ends. The germline V gene encodes CDR1 SGHAT and CDR2 FQNNGV. cDNA libraries of TCR beta carried unique molecular identifiers. T cells numbering about 0.85 to 11 million yielded 500,000 to 550,000 cDNA molecules. TCRdb ran MiXCR on the PCR reads and lists one entry per CDR3 protein. The data show some 690,000 distinct CDR3 sequences, 55% to 60% seen once. This clonotype occurred a few times. The antigen is not known. Material for sequencing was blood. This receptor was obtained from a girl aged 2-15 years with multiple sclerosis. This chain connects TRBV11-2 to TRBJ1-2, with unresolved D. CDR3 amino acids: CASSSRTGSYGYTF. CDR3 coding DNA: TGTGCCAGCAGCTCCAGGACGGGAAGCTATGGCTACACCTTC.